The clone carrying this T cell receptor beta chain was seen a single time. The data originate from a study of cytomegalovirus exposure and HLA in healthy donors. PCR was performed using 60 Vbeta and 13 Jbeta primers. The table came from immunoSEQ multiplex PCR; TCRdb's copy has only in-frame clones and leaves some out. Here the sample spans over 85,000 clones, 60% to 75% being singletons. Germline lookup yields CDR1 SGHDT and CDR2 YYEEEE. V lost 1 base, J lost 0 bases, and 5 bases lay in between. This CDR3 has 14 amino acids. The sequence derives from a female donor in good health and CMV-seronegative. V gene TRBV5-6 combines with J gene TRBJ2-1; D is unclear. Sequences were obtained from PBMCs. This CDR3 reads CASSLRSSYNEQFF. CDR3 DNA: TGTGCCAGCAGCTTGCGGAGCTCCTACAATGAGCAGTTCTTC.